The clone carrying this T cell receptor (beta chain) was seen at least ten times. Its antigen is not identified. The data are from a study of early T cells in non-severe SARS-CoV-2 infection. Study at large: Investigators sequenced bulk RNA drawn from unsorted whole blood, and chains remained unpaired. Whole-study results and caveats: Missing private and CD4 specificities, VDJdb matching favored anti-spike CD8 responses.

The CDR3 runs 15 residues. Trimming left V 5 bases short and J 2 bases short, with 16 bases between. The germline gives CDR1 MNHEY, CDR2 SMNVEV (reference sequence). Each cDNA molecule carried a unique molecular identifier. TCRdb processed the 5' RACE reads anew with MiXCR; each CDR3 protein has one entry. In the table there are some 61,000 distinct CDR3 sequences, more than 9% of which are singletons. This clonotype originated in an adult who was a healthcare worker with PCR-confirmed SARS-CoV-2 infection or an uninfected control (not recorded which). Sequencing used whole blood. This chain uses TRBV27 with TRBJ2-7, with TRBD2 as a possible D gene (6 bases). This chain's CDR3 is CASSLIAGPTYEQYF. The CDR3, as DNA: TGTGCCAGCAGTCTCATCGCGGGACCTACCTACGAGCAGTACTTC.